This T cell receptor (beta chain) was obtained from a study of radiotherapy plus CTLA-4 blockade in lung cancer. About the study: Objective responses were seen in around 19% of patients, disease control in about 30%.

People whose metastatic non-small-cell lung cancer was chemo-refractory got focal radiation along with CTLA-4 blockade by ipilimumab. Details on this clone: The antigen is unknown.

TCRdb keeps only in-frame clones here, not all; method: immunoSEQ multiplex PCR. The table lists more than 55,000 clones, 77% of them singletons. Germline CDR1 and CDR2: SGDLS and YYNGEE. The V end was cut by 2 bases, the J end by 4 bases, with 13 bases between. The CDR3 is 15 amino acids. Findings of the study overall: TCR clones of tumor origin grew in blood after radiotherapy plus ipilimumab. Response was reportedly best predicted by early blood T cell clone dynamics, with interferon-beta.

The sequences come from peripheral blood, collected from a patient treated with radiotherapy plus ipilimumab. The V call is TRBV9, the J call TRBJ1-3; D not certain. The TCR originated in a human donor with non-small cell lung cancer who had a partial response to radiotherapy plus ipilimumab. Written as DNA, the CDR3 is TGTGCCAGCAGCGTTGCCGGGGTCGGCGGAAACACCATATATTTT. Protein sequence: CASSVAGVGGNTIYF.